This T cell receptor beta chain was retrieved from a study of glioma-infiltrating T cells after dendritic cell vaccination. Looking at the study overall: Samples are from glioblastoma patients in Phase I and II dendritic cell vaccine trials. Study results and limitations: Survival was not directly related to TCR clonality in these patients.

Of note for this clone: Its antigen is still unknown.

Time point meaning: after dendritic cell vaccination, including at tumor progression/relapse. The CDR3 sequence is 12 residues long. CDR1 LNHNV and CDR2 YYDKDF come from the germline V gene (reference sequence). V lost 3 bases to trimming and J lost 4 bases, with 7 bases between them. Sequencing was performed with immunoSEQ multiplex PCR; in TCRdb, only in-frame clones are kept and a portion is missing. The sample holds more than 85,000 clones, almost 90% seen once. Material: blood, obtained after dendritic cell vaccination. The sequence came from a human donor with glioblastoma. This chain joins TRBV15 and TRBJ2-7; D perhaps matches TRBD2 (5 bases). The chain's CDR3 is CATSSGGYEQYF. CDR3 sequence (DNA): TGTGCCACCAGCAGCGGAGGATACGAGCAGTACTTC.